This TCR beta chain is from a study of blood T cells in healthy people across ages. Study results and caveats: PBMCs that were unsorted prevented a conclusive naive versus antigen-experienced comparison.

Comments on this clonotype: Its antigen is currently unknown.

A J-beta primer mix and a sample-barcoded 5' primer were used in a second PCR of roughly 6 to 12 cycles. From the 5' RACE reads, TCRdb called clonotypes with MiXCR, one entry per CDR3 protein. The table shows some 1.5 million distinct CDR3 sequences, with about 42% occurring only once. Germline V gene data show CDR1 as MGHRA and CDR2 as YSYEKL. V was clipped by 2 bases and J by 4 bases, with 14 bases between them. The CDR3 has 15 amino acids. Material for sequencing was blood. The source of this sequence is a woman aged 18-29 years in good health. V is TRBV4-1 and J is TRBJ1-2, with D hard to call. CDR3 sequence reads: CASSQILPALYGYTF. CDR3 bases: TGCGCCAGCAGCCAAATTTTGCCAGCGCTCTATGGCTACACCTTC.